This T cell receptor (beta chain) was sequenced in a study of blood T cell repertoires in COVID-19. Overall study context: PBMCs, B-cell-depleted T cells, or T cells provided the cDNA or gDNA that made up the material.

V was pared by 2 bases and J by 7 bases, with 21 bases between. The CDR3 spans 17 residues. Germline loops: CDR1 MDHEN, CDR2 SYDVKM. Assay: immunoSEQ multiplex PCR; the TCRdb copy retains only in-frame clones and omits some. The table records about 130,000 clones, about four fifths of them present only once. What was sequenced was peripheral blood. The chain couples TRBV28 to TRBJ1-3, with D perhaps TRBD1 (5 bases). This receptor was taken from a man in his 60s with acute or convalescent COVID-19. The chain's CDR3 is CASSLPVGGTASNTIYF. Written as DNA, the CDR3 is TGTGCCAGCAGTTTACCCGTCGGGGGGACCGCTTCGAACACCATATATTTT.